The sequence of this T cell receptor (beta chain) was determined in a study of OX40 agonist ivuxolimab in advanced cancers. Overall study: The drug used for patients, ivuxolimab, was an agonistic anti-OX40 (CD134) antibody. Partial response was recorded in three patients: one hepatocellular carcinoma and two cutaneous melanoma cases. A male proportion of 82.7% was recorded, with mean age around 64 years and range roughly 20 to 85.

Profiling relied on immunoSEQ multiplex PCR, and the TCRdb table lists in-frame clones only, not all of them. The profile covers fewer than 60,000 clones, with 70% to 90% appearing a single time and 13% to 15% taken by the ten largest. This clone was counted a single time. The antigen is undetermined. Regarding the study as a whole: With doses of 0.1 to 3.0 mg/kg, CD4+ and CD8+ blood T cells had undergone clonal expansion by week 6.

This clonotype originated in an adult with an advanced solid tumor such as melanoma, head and neck, liver or kidney cancer. This specimen consisted of CD4+ or CD8+ T cells sorted from blood, obtained in a trial of the OX40 agonist ivuxolimab.

CDR3 loop: CASSLGGYTF. CDR3 bases: TGTGCCAGCAGCTTGGGGGGCTACACCTTC. The V call is TRBV5-8, the J call TRBJ1-2; no clear D. The ends were cut back, 0 bases at V and 8 bases at J, with 2 bases in the middle. This CDR3 spans 10 amino acids. Germline lookup yields CDR1 SGHTS and CDR2 YDEGEE. Looking up the rest from reference TRBV5-8 and TRBJ1-2 gives the full variable domain: EAGVTQSPTHLIKTRGQQATLRCSPISGHTSVYWYQQALGLGLQFLLWYDEGEERNRGNFPPRFSGRQFPNYSSELNVNALELEDSALYLCASSLGGYTFGSGTRLTVV.